A single sample is the source of the 8 T cell receptor beta chains below, sequenced in a study of blood T cell repertoires in COVID-19. Libraries were prepared by immunoSEQ multiplex PCR; TCRdb keeps only in-frame clonotypes and omits some of them. The sample has about 110,000 clones, approximately 82% seen once. The specimen sequenced was peripheral blood. The receptors stem from a woman aged 70-85 years with acute or convalescent COVID-19.

The genes are TRBV15 and TRBJ1-5, with D unresolved. The V end was cut by 0 bases, the J end by 7 bases, with 10 bases between. From germline, CDR1 is LNHNV and CDR2 YYDKDF (reference sequence). The CDR3 is 14 amino acids. The chain's CDR3 is CATSRDWAKQPQHF. CDR3 in DNA: TGTGCCACCAGCAGAGATTGGGCTAAACAGCCCCAGCATTTT.

The rearrangement joins TRBV28 to TRBJ2-3; 7 bases map to TRBD2. V lost 4 bases to trimming and J lost 3 bases; unmatched junction nucleotides: 7. The CDR3 loop spans 15 amino acids. Germline CDR1 MDHEN, CDR2 SYDVKM. CDR3 coding DNA: TGTGCCAGCAGTTCCCGGGGAGGGGTGACAGATACGCAGTATTTT. It specifies CASSSRGGVTDTQYF. The whole variable domain, filled in from reference TRBV28 and TRBJ2-3, reads DVKVTQSSRYLVKRTGEKVFLECVQDMDHENMFWYRQDPGLGLRLIYFSYDVKMKEKGDIPEGYSVSREKKERFSLILESASTNQTSMYLCASSSRGGVTDTQYFGPGTRLTVL.

V is TRBV7-2 and J is TRBJ1-2; no firm D call. The V gene's germline CDR1 is SGHTA and CDR2 FQGNSA. The CDR3 is 16 residues long. Trimming left V 2 bases short and J 6 bases short, with 19 bases between. CDR3 bases: TGTGCCAGCAGCTTATTTTTGAGGCGGGAGGAGGATGGCTACACCTTC. It translates to CASSLFLRREEDGYTF. The full variable domain, rest sourced from reference TRBV7-2 and TRBJ1-2, is GAGVSQSPSNKVTEKGKDVELRCDPISGHTALYWYRQSLGQGLEFLIYFQGNSAPDKSGLPSDRFSAERTGGSVSTLTIQRTQQEDSAVYLCASSLFLRREEDGYTFGSGTRLTVV.

Here the CDR3 reads CASTPGRAATGELFF. CDR3 nucleotide sequence: TGCGCCAGCACCCCGGGCAGGGCTGCCACCGGGGAGCTGTTTTTT. The chain combines TRBV5-1 with TRBJ2-2; tentatively, D is TRBD1 (5 bases). Between the trimmed V and J ends, which lost 6 bases and 4 bases, there was a span of 16 bases. The CDR3 extends over 15 amino acids. CDR1 is SGHRS, CDR2 YFSETQ, per germline. The full variable domain, its missing parts supplied by reference TRBV5-1 and TRBJ2-2, is KAGVTQTPRYLIKTRGQQVTLSCSPISGHRSVSWYQQTPGQGLQFLFEYFSETQRNKGNFPGRFSGRQFSNSRSEMNVSTLELGDSALYLCASTPGRAATGELFFGEGSRLTVL.

This clone was seen only a few times. The chain uses TRBV28 and TRBJ1-5, with 7 positions matching TRBD1. After removal of 5 bases from V and 6 bases from J, the junction contained 13 bases not matched to a gene. The CDR3 is 16 residues long. Germline V gene data show CDR1 as MDHEN and CDR2 as SYDVKM. CDR3 nucleotide sequence: TGTGCCAGCAGTCCCCTCGAGGGGGCGCCTAGTCAGCCCCAGCATTTT. Translation: CASSPLEGAPSQPQHF.

The chain couples TRBV4-3 to TRBJ1-6, with D perhaps TRBD1 (6 bases). CDR1 and CDR2 (germline): LGHNA, YSLEER. Between the trimmed V and J ends, which lost 1 base and 8 bases, there was a span of 27 bases. The CDR3 length is 20 residues. CDR3 in amino acids: CASSQGWAGGEFLYDSPLHF. The CDR3 DNA is TGCGCCAGCAGCCAAGGCTGGGCGGGGGGCGAATTCTTATACGATTCACCCCTCCACTTT.

This chain joins TRBV23-1 and TRBJ2-7; 7 bases line up with TRBD1. TRBV23-1 is an open reading frame, and its role is uncertain. The CDR3 sequence is 21 residues long. V was clipped by 3 bases and J by 1 base; unmatched bases: 24. CDR3 loop: CASSHSAGTALNRRRSYEQYF. The DNA of the CDR3 is TGCGCCAGCAGTCACTCTGCCGGGACAGCGCTTAACCGTCGTCGTTCCTACGAGCAGTACTTC.

V gene TRBV7-3 combines with J gene TRBJ2-1; D is possibly TRBD1 (5 bases). Between the trimmed V and J ends, which lost 0 bases and 10 bases, there was a span of 13 bases. Germline V gene data show CDR1 as SGHTA and CDR2 as FQGTGA. The CDR3 contains 14 residues. The DNA of the CDR3 is TGTGCCAGCAGCTTAACGTTAGGTTGGGGCGAGCAGTTCTTC. It encodes CASSLTLGWGEQFF.